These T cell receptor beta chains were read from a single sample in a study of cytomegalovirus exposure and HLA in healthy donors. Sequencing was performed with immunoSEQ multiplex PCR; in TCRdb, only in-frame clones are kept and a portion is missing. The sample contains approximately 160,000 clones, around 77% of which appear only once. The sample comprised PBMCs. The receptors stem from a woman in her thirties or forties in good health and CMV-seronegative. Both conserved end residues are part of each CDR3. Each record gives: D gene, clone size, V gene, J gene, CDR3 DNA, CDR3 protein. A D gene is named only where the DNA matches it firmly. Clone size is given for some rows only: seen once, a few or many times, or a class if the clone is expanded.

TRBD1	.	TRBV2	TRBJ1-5	TGTGCCAGCAGTGAATCAGGGGGACGATTTCAGCCCCAGCATTTT	CASSESGGRFQPQHF
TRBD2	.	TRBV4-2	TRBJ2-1	TGTGCCAGCAGCCAAGACCCTAGCGGGATTTATAATGAGCAGTTCTTC	CASSQDPSGIYNEQFF
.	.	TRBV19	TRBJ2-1	TGTGCCAGTAGGGGGCGGTCCGACTTATATTACAATGAGCAGTTCTTC	CASRGRSDLYYNEQFF
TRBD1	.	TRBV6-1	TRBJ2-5	TGTGCCAGCAGTGAAGGGGCAGGGGGACGAGAGACCCAGTACTTC	CASSEGAGGRETQYF
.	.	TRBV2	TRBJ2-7	TGTGCCAGCATGGTCTCGGGGGACCACGAGCAGTACTTC	CASMVSGDHEQYF
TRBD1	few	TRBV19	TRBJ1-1	TGTGCCAGTAGTCCCCGGACAGGGAGGGACACTGAAGCTTTCTTT	CASSPRTGRDTEAFF
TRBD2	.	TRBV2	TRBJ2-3	TGTGCCAGCAGTGTAGTGACTAGCGGGAGTGACACGCAGTATTTT	CASSVVTSGSDTQYF
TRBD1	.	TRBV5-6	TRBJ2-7	TGTGCCAGCAGCTATGGGACAGGGGACTCCTACGAGCAGTACTTC	CASSYGTGDSYEQYF
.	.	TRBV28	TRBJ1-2	TGTGCCAGCAGAACCCCCGGGAGGAACTATGGCTACACCTTC	CASRTPGRNYGYTF
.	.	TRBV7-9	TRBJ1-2	TGTGCCAGCAGCCCAGGCTACTATGGCTACACCTTC	CASSPGYYGYTF
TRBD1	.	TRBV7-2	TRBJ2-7	TGTGCCAGCAGCCACCCGGGACAGTCCCCCTACGAGCAGTACTTC	CASSHPGQSPYEQYF
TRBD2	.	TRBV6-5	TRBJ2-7	TGTGCCAGCTCTAGACTAGCGGGAGATTCCGGGCAGTACTTC	CASSRLAGDSGQYF
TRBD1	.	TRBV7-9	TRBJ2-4	TGTGCCAGCAGCGTTACAGGGACAGATGACATTCAGTACTTC	CASSVTGTDDIQYF
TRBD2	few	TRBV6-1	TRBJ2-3	TGTGCCAGCAGTGAAGCCACGACTAGCGGGGGCATCACAGATACGCAGTATTTT	CASSEATTSGGITDTQYF
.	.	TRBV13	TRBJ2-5	TGTGCCAGCAGCAGGCGCCCAGGGGAAGAGACCCAGTACTTC	CASSRRPGEETQYF
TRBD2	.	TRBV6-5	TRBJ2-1	TGTGCCAGCAGTCTCGCCCCCCTAGCGGGGGAGCAGTTCTTC	CASSLAPLAGEQFF
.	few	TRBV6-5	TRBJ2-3	TGTGCCATCCGGGACTCTACAGATACGCAGTATTTT	CAIRDSTDTQYF
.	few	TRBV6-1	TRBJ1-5	TGTGCCAGCAGTGGTAACAGGGCCCCCGGGCCCCAGCATTTT	CASSGNRAPGPQHF
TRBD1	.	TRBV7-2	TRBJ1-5	TGTGCCAGCAGCTTAGATGCAGGGGGCGACCAGCCCCAGCATTTT	CASSLDAGGDQPQHF
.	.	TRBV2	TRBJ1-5	TGTGCCAGCAACAGCCCCAATCAGCCCCAGCATTTT	CASNSPNQPQHF
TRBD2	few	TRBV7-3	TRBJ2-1	TGTGCCAGCAGCGCCTATCGGGAGGCCCCTATTAATGAGCAGTTCTTC	CASSAYREAPINEQFF
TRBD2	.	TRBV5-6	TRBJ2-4	TGTGCCAGCAGCTTAGGACTAGCGGGAGGGTTAAACATTCAGTACTTC	CASSLGLAGGLNIQYF
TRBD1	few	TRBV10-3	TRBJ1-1	TGTGCCATCAGTGAGTCGCGAGGTTTGCGGGACAGGTCCGTTCAGAACACTGAAGCTTTCTTT	CAISESRGLRDRSVQNTEAFF
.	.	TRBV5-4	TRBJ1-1	TGTGCCAGCAGCGGAAAGGACAAGTCTGAAGCTTTCTTT	CASSGKDKSEAFF
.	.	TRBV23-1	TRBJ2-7	TGCGCCAGCAGTCAACCGTCGACAGTCCGCCCTACTTACGAGCAGTACTTC	CASSQPSTVRPTYEQYF
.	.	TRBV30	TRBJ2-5	TGTGCCTGGGGGGCCACTCAAGAGACCCAGTACTTC	CAWGATQETQYF
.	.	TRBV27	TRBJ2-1	TGTGCCAGCACAAGTAGGCGGAATGAGCAGTTCTTC	CASTSRRNEQFF
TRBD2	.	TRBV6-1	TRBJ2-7	TGTGCCAGCAGTGAAGACCTAGGACTAGCATCCGAGCAGTACTTC	CASSEDLGLASEQYF
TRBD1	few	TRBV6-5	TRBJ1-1	TGTGCCAGCAGTTACCTGACAGGGGGCATTGAAGCTTTCTTT	CASSYLTGGIEAFF
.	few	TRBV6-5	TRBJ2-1	TGTGCCAGCAGTTACACGGAGGGAAACTACAATGAGCAGTTCTTC	CASSYTEGNYNEQFF
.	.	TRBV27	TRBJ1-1	TGTGCCAGCAGCAGACAGGTGAACACTGAAGCTTTCTTT	CASSRQVNTEAFF
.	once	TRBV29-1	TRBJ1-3	TGCAGCGTCGACGACACTGGAAACACCATATATTTT	CSVDDTGNTIYF
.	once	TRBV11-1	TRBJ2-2	TGTGCCAGCAGCTTAGGCGAGACCGGGGAGCTGTTTTTT	CASSLGETGELFF
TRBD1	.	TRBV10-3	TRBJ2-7	TGTGCCATCAGGAAGAGTGGTGGGGCAGGGGGCCCTAGGGAGCAGTACTTC	CAIRKSGGAGGPREQYF
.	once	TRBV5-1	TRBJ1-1	TGCGCCAGCAGCTATAACAGTAACACTGAAGCTTTCTTT	CASSYNSNTEAFF
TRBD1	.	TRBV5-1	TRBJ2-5	TGCGCCAGCAGCCTTCAGGGGACAGCGCAAGAGACCCAGTACTTC	CASSLQGTAQETQYF
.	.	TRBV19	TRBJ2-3	TGTGCCAGTAGTTATGGCCCGAGGGATACGCAGTATTTT	CASSYGPRDTQYF
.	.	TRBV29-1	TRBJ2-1	TGCAGCGTCGGAGATGGTGAGCAGTTCTTC	CSVGDGEQFF
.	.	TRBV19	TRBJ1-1	TGTGCCAGTAAAGCCTTCCCAGGGGACACTGAAGCTTTCTTT	CASKAFPGDTEAFF
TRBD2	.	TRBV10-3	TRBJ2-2	TGTGCCAGCGCTGGGACTAGCGGGAGAGCGGGGGAGCTGTTTTTT	CASAGTSGRAGELFF
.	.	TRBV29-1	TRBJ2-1	TGCAGCGTTGAATACAGGGAACCCTACAATGAGCAGTTCTTC	CSVEYREPYNEQFF
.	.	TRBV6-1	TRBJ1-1	TGTGCCAGCAGTCGTAGTTGGGCGAACACTGAAGCTTTCTTT	CASSRSWANTEAFF
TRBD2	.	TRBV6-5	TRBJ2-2	TGTGCCAGCAGTTTTATAGCGGGAGGGCCGGACGGGGAGCTGTTTTTT	CASSFIAGGPDGELFF
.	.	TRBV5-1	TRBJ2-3	TGCGCCAGCAGCTTCGTCGGACTTCTCACAGATACGCAGTATTTT	CASSFVGLLTDTQYF
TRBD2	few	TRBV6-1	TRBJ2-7	TGTGCCAGCACGGGGGGGGGTTACGAGCAGTACTTC	CASTGGGYEQYF
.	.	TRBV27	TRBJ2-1	TGTGCCAGCAGTCCCCTAGAAAGAGGGATTACCGATGAGCAGTTCTTC	CASSPLERGITDEQFF
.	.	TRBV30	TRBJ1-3	TGTGCCTGGAGCCCCGGGGTAACGCCTGGAAACACCATATATTTT	CAWSPGVTPGNTIYF
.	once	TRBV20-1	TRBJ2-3	TGCAGTGCTATCGGAGATACGCAGTATTTT	CSAIGDTQYF
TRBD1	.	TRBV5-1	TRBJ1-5	TGCGCCAGCAGCCCGGACGGACAGGGAGGACAGCCCCAGCATTTT	CASSPDGQGGQPQHF
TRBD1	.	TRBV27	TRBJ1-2	TGTGCCAGCAGCCCCGACAGGGCGTCAACCTATGGCTACACCTTC	CASSPDRASTYGYTF
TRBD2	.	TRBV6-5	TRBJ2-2	TGTGCCAGCAGATTAGCGGGAGTCACCGGGGAGCTGTTTTTT	CASRLAGVTGELFF
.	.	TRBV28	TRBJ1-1	TGTGCCAGCAGTTTTGGAATGCAGGGTAGGGAACAGGACACTGAAGCTTTCTTT	CASSFGMQGREQDTEAFF
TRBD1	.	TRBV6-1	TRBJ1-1	TGTGCCAGCATTACCCCGGGACAGGGAAAAGCTTTCTTT	CASITPGQGKAFF
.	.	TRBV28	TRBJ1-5	TGTGCCAGCAGTGCCGAGGGGGACGCCCAGCAAGCCCAGCATTTT	CASSAEGDAQQAQHF
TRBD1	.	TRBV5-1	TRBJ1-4	TGCGCCAGCAGCAAGGCAGGGGGAGGTAATGAAAAACTGTTTTTT	CASSKAGGGNEKLFF
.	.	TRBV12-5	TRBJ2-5	TGTGCTAGTGGTTTGCTCGGCGGGGAGACCCAGTACTTC	CASGLLGGETQYF
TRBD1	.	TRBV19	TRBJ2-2	TGTGCCAGTAGCAGAAGCTCGGGACAGGCGCCTAACACCGGGGAGCTGTTTTTT	CASSRSSGQAPNTGELFF